The 6 T cell receptor beta chains presented below share a single source sample, sequenced in a study of T cells in women clearing cervical HPV infection. Generated by immunoSEQ multiplex PCR, the TCRdb table keeps only in-frame clones and is missing some. The sample's table shows tens of thousands of clones. The sample was blood buffy coat. Receptor source: a woman aged 18-69 years with a cervical HPV16 infection that either progressed to CIN3+ or cleared (not recorded which).

Worth noting for this clone: From the germline J gene comes the end of the CDR3, since the read stops 3 residues before it. J is TRBJ1-2 and V is TRBV6-1, with D unresolved. Trimming pared 2 bases from V and 2 bases from J, leaving 12 bases between. Germline V gene lookup returns CDR1 MNHNS and CDR2 SASEGT. The CDR3 sequence is 15 residues long. The CDR3: CASSESPEGNYGYTF. The sequenced CDR3 bases are TGTGCCAGCAGTGAAAGTCCAGAGGGCAACTATGGC.

This CDR3 reads CASSQTPAGTSHEQFF. The CDR3 DNA, read in part, is TGTGCCAGCTCACAAACCCCAGCAGGAACGAGTCATGAG. V and J are TRBV18 and TRBJ2-1; D uncertain. The sequenced fragment ends 3 residues before the CDR3 boundary, so the rest is inferred from the germline J gene. This CDR3 contains 16 residues. Trimming removed 4 bases at V and 8 bases at J, with 21 bases between. Per germline, CDR1 KGHSH and CDR2 LQKENI.

In terms of frequency, this clone is medium-sized. Coverage ceases 3 residues before the CDR3 finishes, and the germline J gene fills in the end. This rearrangement joins TRBV2 to TRBJ1-1; D remains unclear. The V end lost 7 bases, the J end lost 1 base, and 7 bases lay between the germline ends. CDR1 and CDR2 (germline): SNHLY, FYNNEI. CDR3 length: 12 amino acids. The CDR3 DNA, read in part, is TGTGCCAGCACGTACGGGAACACTGAA. Translating it yields CASTYGNTE. The complete CDR3 protein is CASTYGNTEAFF.

Concerning this clone: The junction departs from germline at one end; a sequencing error may be responsible. The CDR3 extends 3 residues past the end of the read, so its final part is completed from the germline J gene. The gene calls are TRBV13 and TRBJ1-6; TRBD1 agrees at 7 bases. The CDR3 contains 15 residues. From germline, CDR1 is PRHDT and CDR2 FYEKMQ (reference sequence). CDR3 DNA, as far as it was read: TGTGCCAGCAGGGTTAAGGGGGCCTATAATCCACCC. It is translated as CASRVKGAYNPP. The whole CDR3 protein reads CASRVKGAYNPPLHF.

In the case of this clone: The read comes to an end 3 residues before the CDR3 does, leaving the germline J gene to fill in the end. This chain links TRBV2 with TRBJ2-3; 7 positions match TRBD1. Trimming at V came to 3 bases and at J to 1 base, leaving 7 bases not matched to a gene. The CDR3 spans 16 residues. CDR1 and CDR2 (germline): SNHLY, FYNNEI. CDR3 residues: CASSEDRPLGTDTQYF. The covered CDR3 bases are TGTGCCAGCAGTGAGGACAGGCCCCTGGGCACAGATACG.

In regard to this clone: The CDR3 end is not reached by the read, which stops 3 residues before it; the germline J gene fills it in. V gene TRBV9 combines with J gene TRBJ2-6; D may be TRBD1 (6 bases). V was pared by 2 bases and J by 1 base, with 16 bases between. Germline V gene data show CDR1 as SGDLS and CDR2 as YYNGEE. CDR3 length: 18 amino acids. The sequenced CDR3 bases are TGTGCCAGCAGCGTGGGACAAGGGTTACCTTCTGGGGCCAACGTC. Its protein is CASSVGQGLPSGANV. The whole CDR3 reads CASSVGQGLPSGANVLTF.